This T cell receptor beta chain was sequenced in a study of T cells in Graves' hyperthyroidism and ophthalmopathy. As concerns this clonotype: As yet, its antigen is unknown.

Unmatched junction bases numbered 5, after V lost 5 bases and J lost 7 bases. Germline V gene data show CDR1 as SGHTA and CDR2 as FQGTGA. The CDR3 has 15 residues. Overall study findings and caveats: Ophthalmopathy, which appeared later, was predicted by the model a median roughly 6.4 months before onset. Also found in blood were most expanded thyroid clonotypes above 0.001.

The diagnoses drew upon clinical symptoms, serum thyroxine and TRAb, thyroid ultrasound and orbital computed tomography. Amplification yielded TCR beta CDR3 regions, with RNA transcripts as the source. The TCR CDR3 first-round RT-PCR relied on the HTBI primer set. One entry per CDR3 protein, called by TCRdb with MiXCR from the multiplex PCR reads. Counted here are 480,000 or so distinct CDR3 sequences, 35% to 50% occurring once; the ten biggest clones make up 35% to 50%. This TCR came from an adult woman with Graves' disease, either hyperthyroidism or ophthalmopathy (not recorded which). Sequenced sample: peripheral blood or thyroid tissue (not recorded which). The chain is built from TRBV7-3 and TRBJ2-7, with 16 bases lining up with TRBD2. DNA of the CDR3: TGTGCCAGCAGCGCAGGGACTAGCGGGAGGGTGGAGCAGTACTTC. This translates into CASSAGTSGRVEQYF. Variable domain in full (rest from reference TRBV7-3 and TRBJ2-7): GAGVSQTPSNKVTEKGKYVELRCDPISGHTALYWYRQSLGQGPEFLIYFQGTGAADDSGLPNDRFFAVRPEGSVSTLKIQRTERGDSAVYLCASSAGTSGRVEQYFGPGTRLTVT.